This TCR beta chain stems from a study of blood T cell repertoires in COVID-19. CDR3 length: 14 residues. The V end was cut by 5 bases, the J end by 4 bases, with 14 bases between. Looked up from germline, CDR1 is SGHVS and CDR2 is FQNEAQ. The protocol was immunoSEQ multiplex PCR, while the TCRdb copy is restricted to in-frame clones and leaves out a portion. Counted here are tens of thousands of clones, 82% occurring once; the ten biggest clones make up roughly 13%. This clonotype originated in an elderly woman with acute or convalescent COVID-19. The chain recombines TRBV7-8 with TRBJ1-2, with D tentatively TRBD1 (5 bases). Sequences were obtained from peripheral blood. The CDR3 region has the DNA TGTGCCAGCAGCAGATTACAGGTCGGCTATGGCTACACCTTC. Translating it yields CASSRLQVGYGYTF.